This passage covers 19 T cell receptor beta chains from one sample sequenced in a study of response to subunit inactivated influenza vaccine. One entry per CDR3 protein results from TCRdb running MiXCR on the RT-PCR reads. The profile shows hundreds of thousands of distinct CDR3 sequences, approximately 12% of them singletons. The sample was PBMCs from blood, taken roughly 6 weeks after vaccination. The source is a man in his forties or fifties who received an inactivated influenza vaccine.

The V gene is TRBV7-8, the J gene TRBJ2-5; D is unresolved. V lost 3 bases and J lost 5, with 13 bases in between. This CDR3 comprises 14 residues. Germline CDR1 is SGHVS and CDR2 is FQNEAQ. CDR3 nucleotides: TGTGCCAGCAGCTTGAGCAGCGCCCCCGAGACCCAGTACTTC. It encodes CASSLSSAPETQYF.

The chain recombines TRBV4-3 with TRBJ1-2, with unresolved D. This CDR3 is 15 amino acids long. Germline CDR1 and CDR2: LGHNA and YSLEER. V was pared by 0 bases and J by 8 bases, with 16 bases between. The CDR3 region is CASSQEYRVPDGYTF. The DNA for the CDR3 is TGCGCCAGCAGCCAAGAGTACCGGGTCCCCGACGGCTACACCTTC.

CDR3 loop: CASSEPRLAGGFTQYF. CDR3 nucleotides: TGTGCCAGCAGTGAACCCCGACTAGCGGGGGGATTTACGCAGTATTTT. The chain joins TRBV2 to TRBJ2-3; 13 nucleotides agree with TRBD2. Germline CDR1 SNHLY, CDR2 FYNNEI. The ends lost 2 bases at V and 8 bases at J; junction bases unmatched: 7. The CDR3 contains 16 residues.

The chain has TRBV5-1 and TRBJ2-1; 9 bases agree with TRBD1. The germline V gene has CDR1 SGHRS and CDR2 YFSETQ. This CDR3 contains 14 residues. V shed 1 base and J 6 bases; nucleotides not matched to a gene: 2. Written as DNA, the CDR3 is TGCGCCAGCAGCTTGAGGGGACAGGGCAATGAGCAGTTCTTC. The encoded protein is CASSLRGQGNEQFF. Full variable domain (rest looked up from reference TRBV5-1 and TRBJ2-1): KAGVTQTPRYLIKTRGQQVTLSCSPISGHRSVSWYQQTPGQGLQFLFEYFSETQRNKGNFPGRFSGRQFSNSRSEMNVSTLELGDSALYLCASSLRGQGNEQFFGPGTRLTVL.

The CDR3 reads CASRGGIWAGKTYNEQFF. Here the CDR3 DNA reads TGTGCCAGTAGAGGGGGAATTTGGGCGGGGAAGACTTACAATGAGCAGTTCTTC. The chain has TRBV19 and TRBJ2-1; possibly TRBD1 or TRBD2 for D (6 bases each). The germline V gene has CDR1 LNHDA and CDR2 SQIVND (reference sequence). This CDR3 has 18 residues. V shed 6 bases and J shed 4 bases, with 25 bases lying between them.

This clonotype has only a few counts. An end of the junction differs from the germline gene, which may be a read error. This sequence joins TRBV7-2 and TRBJ2-7; 9 nucleotides agree with TRBD1. The CDR3 extends over 16 amino acids. The germline CDR1 and CDR2 sequences are SGHTA and FQGNSA. The CDR3 loop is CASTLETGTGTYEQYF. CDR3 nucleotide sequence: TGTGCCAGCACCTTAGAAACCGGGACAGGGACCTACGAGCAGTACTTC.

This clonotype was recorded a few times. CDR3 region: CASSLGQVRTDTQYF. Here the CDR3 DNA reads TGTGCCAGCAGTTTGGGACAGGTCCGGACAGATACGCAGTATTTT. V usage is TRBV12-3 or TRBV12-4 and J usage is TRBJ2-3; TRBD1 aligns across 8 bases. Losses at the gene ends were 3 bases for V and 3 bases for J; bases not matched to a gene: 5. The CDR3 is made up of 15 amino acids.

This clonotype occurred a few times. The chain carries TRBV7-9 and TRBJ1-2; 9 bases align to TRBD1. Trimming cost V 8 bases and J 6 bases; bases outside gene matches: 10. The V gene's germline CDR1 is SEHNR and CDR2 FQNEAQ (reference sequence). The CDR3 totals 14 residues. The chain's CDR3 is CASGSANRGHGYTF. CDR3 bases: TGTGCCAGCGGCAGCGCCAACAGGGGGCATGGCTACACCTTC. The entire variable domain, with the rest obtained from reference TRBV7-9 and TRBJ1-2, is as follows: DTGVSQNPRHKITKRGQNVTFRCDPISEHNRLYWYRQTLGQGPEFLTYFQNEAQLEKSRLLSDRFSAERPKGSFSTLEIQRTEQGDSAMYLCASGSANRGHGYTFGSGTRLTVV.

There are a few counts of this clonotype. The J gene is TRBJ1-4, the V gene TRBV5-6; D is unclear. The CDR3 extends over 14 amino acids. Germline V CDR1 and CDR2: SGHDT, YYEEEE. V was shortened by 2 bases and J by 2 bases, with 7 bases between the two germline ends. The CDR3 nucleotides are TGTGCCAGCAGCTTTGGGAGGACTAATGAAAAACTGTTTTTT. Translating it yields CASSFGRTNEKLFF.

The chain joins TRBV7-9 to TRBJ1-1; 8 bases are shared with TRBD1. Germline V CDR1 and CDR2: SEHNR, FQNEAQ (reference sequence). V was pared by 5 bases and J by 0 bases, with 11 bases of the junction left unmatched. The CDR3 spans 17 residues. CDR3 in amino acids: CASSQRRDRTLNTEAFF. The CDR3 DNA reads as TGTGCCAGCAGCCAGCGAAGGGACAGGACCTTGAACACTGAAGCTTTCTTT. The variable domain in full, with the rest retrieved from reference TRBV7-9 and TRBJ1-1, is DTGVSQNPRHKITKRGQNVTFRCDPISEHNRLYWYRQTLGQGPEFLTYFQNEAQLEKSRLLSDRFSAERPKGSFSTLEIQRTEQGDSAMYLCASSQRRDRTLNTEAFFGQGTRLTVV.

This clonotype came up many times. The chain couples TRBV6-5 to TRBJ1-1; TRBD1 matches at 8 bases. The ends lost 2 bases at V and 10 bases at J; junction bases unmatched: 3. The CDR3 has 12 residues. CDR1 is MNHEY and CDR2 is SVGAGI in the germline V gene. CDR3 protein: CASSYPGQGAFF. The CDR3 DNA sequence: TGTGCCAGCAGTTACCCAGGACAGGGAGCTTTCTTT.

CDR3 loop: CASSLAAGADNEQFF. CDR3 coding DNA: TGTGCCAGCAGCTTAGCGGCGGGGGCCGACAATGAGCAGTTCTTC. V is TRBV11-3 and J is TRBJ2-1; D may be TRBD2 (7 bases). The CDR3 contains 15 residues. Germline V CDR1 and CDR2: SGHNT, YENEEA. V gave up 1 base and J gave up 5 bases, with 12 bases separating them. Full variable domain (outside the CDR3, taken from reference TRBV11-3 and TRBJ2-1): EAGVVQSPRYKIIEKKQPVAFWCNPISGHNTLYWYLQNLGQGPELLIRYENEEAVDDSQLPKDRFSAERLKGVDSTLKIQPAELGDSAVYLCASSLAAGADNEQFFGPGTRLTVL.

This clonotype has at least ten counts. The chain combines TRBV27 with TRBJ1-4; possible D gene TRBD1, 5 bases. Per the germline V gene, CDR1 is MNHEY and CDR2 is SMNVEV (reference sequence). Trimming stripped 4 bases from V and 11 bases from J, with 11 bases between. CDR3 length equals 12 residues. CDR3 sequence: CASSSLGGKLFF. Here the CDR3 DNA reads TGTGCCAGCAGTTCCTTGGGGGGGAAACTGTTTTTT.

The table lists this clonotype with a few counts. The V call is TRBV3-1, the J call TRBJ2-7, with D perhaps assigned TRBD1 or TRBD2 (6 bases each). CDR3 size: 14 residues. V lost 3 bases to trimming and J lost 9 bases, with 18 bases between them. CDR1 is LGHDT, CDR2 YNNKEL, per germline (reference sequence). DNA of the CDR3: TGTGCCAGCAGCCAGACAGGAGGGGTAGTCGGGCAGTACTTC. Its protein product is CASSQTGGVVGQYF.

This clonotype was seen many times. The chain combines TRBV12-3 or TRBV12-4 with TRBJ1-2, with D possibly matching TRBD1 (5 bases). V lost 2 bases and J lost 5, with 18 bases in between. This CDR3 has 16 residues. The CDR3 region is CASSLFTTAGRYGYTF. CDR3 DNA sequence: TGTGCCAGCAGTTTATTTACGACAGCGGGTCGTTATGGCTACACCTTC.

This rearrangement joins TRBV6-2 or TRBV6-3 to TRBJ2-2; TRBD2 agrees at 9 bases. The J segment lost 7 bases and the V segment lost 6 bases, leaving 12 bases of the junction unmatched. CDR1 is MNHEY and CDR2 is SVGEGT in the germline V gene. There are 16 residues in the CDR3. CDR3 region: CASRLAGTSSGGELFF. CDR3 coding DNA: TGTGCCAGCAGATTAGCCGGGACTAGCTCCGGCGGGGAGCTGTTTTTT.

This clonotype was observed at least ten times. The CDR3 loop is CASSKIGGGTSYEQYF. The CDR3 coding sequence is TGTGCCAGCAGCAAAATCGGCGGCGGGACTTCCTACGAGCAGTACTTC. The chain combines TRBV7-8 with TRBJ2-7; D possibly corresponds to TRBD2 (6 bases). Between the trimmed V and J ends, which lost 5 bases and 1 base, there was a span of 18 bases. Germline V gives CDR1 SGHVS, CDR2 FQNEAQ. The CDR3 is 16 residues long.

This chain uses TRBV10-3 with TRBJ2-2; D is uncertain. The ends were cut back, 6 bases at V and 2 bases at J, with 10 bases in the middle. Germline V CDR1 and CDR2: ENHRY, SYGVKD. This CDR3 has 14 amino acids. The CDR3 is CAIRVLENTGELFF. The CDR3 coding sequence is TGTGCCATCAGAGTCCTAGAAAACACCGGGGAGCTGTTTTTT.

There are a few counts of this clonotype. This chain joins TRBV12-3 or TRBV12-4 and TRBJ1-6; the D is unclear. The CDR3 is 11 residues long. Trimming pared 2 bases from V and 14 bases from J, leaving 7 bases between. CDR3 sequence reads: CASSLKGTLHF. The CDR3 bases are TGTGCCAGCAGTTTAAAGGGAACCCTCCACTTT.